This entry concerns a single TCR beta chain. Measured with immunoSEQ multiplex PCR; TCRdb has only the in-frame clones, and not every one. Counted here are more than 95,000 clones, 80% occurring once; the ten biggest clones make up about 5.7%. The sample comes from a study of glioma-infiltrating T cells after dendritic cell vaccination. Germline loops: CDR1 SGHAT, CDR2 FQNNGV. The J segment lost 0 bases and the V segment lost 3 bases, leaving 8 bases of the junction unmatched. The CDR3 is 16 amino acids. Time point here: after dendritic cell vaccination, including at tumor progression/relapse. PBMC sampling occurred before vaccination, two weeks after the third dose, and at progression.

The source was blood, collected after dendritic cell vaccination. This rearrangement joins TRBV11-2 to TRBJ2-7, with TRBD2 matching 7 bases. The TCR sequence derives from a human donor with glioblastoma. CDR3 DNA sequence: TGTGCCAGCAGCTTCCTAGCGGAGGGGTCCTCCTACGAGCAGTACTTC. Translating gives CASSFLAEGSSYEQYF.